The 9 T cell receptor beta chains below all came from one sample that was sequenced in a study of blood T cell repertoires in COVID-19. TCRdb's copy holds only in-frame clones and misses some; the assay was immunoSEQ multiplex PCR. The table lists hundreds of thousands of clones, about 90% of them singletons, with 2.5% to 4% in the top ten. The sequencing input was peripheral blood. All receptors derive from a woman aged 18-29 years who had recovered from COVID-19.

The V gene is TRBV4-2, the J gene TRBJ1-4, with a possible D match to TRBD1 (5 bases). V was pared by 4 bases and J by 8 bases, with 14 bases between. The CDR3 is 14 residues long. Germline V lookup: CDR1 LGHNA, CDR2 YNFKEQ. CDR3 amino acids: CASSPRGGGEKLFF. The CDR3 coding sequence is TGTGCCAGCAGCCCCCGGGGCGGAGGGGAAAAACTGTTTTTT.

The rearrangement links TRBV12-5 to TRBJ2-3, with D possibly being TRBD2 (6 bases). The CDR3 extends over 20 amino acids. Germline lookup yields CDR1 LGHNT and CDR2 FRNRAP. V lost 1 base and J lost 0, with 23 bases in between. The CDR3 protein is CASGLALTSSLSRSTDTQYF. In DNA, the CDR3 is TGTGCTAGTGGTTTGGCCCTGACTAGTTCCTTAAGTCGGAGCACAGATACGCAGTATTTT.

The chain links TRBV7-4 to TRBJ2-5, with D possibly matching TRBD1 (5 bases). Germline V gene lookup returns CDR1 SGHVT and CDR2 SQSDAQ. The germline V and J ends were trimmed by 5 bases and 6 bases, with 25 bases remaining between them. The CDR3 is 17 amino acids. The CDR3 sequence: CASSTYPTFKGRKTQYF. The DNA of the CDR3 is TGTGCCAGCAGCACATATCCCACCTTCAAGGGGCGGAAGACCCAGTACTTC.

The gene calls are TRBV27 and TRBJ2-7; TRBD1 matches 10 bases. The CDR3 loop spans 14 amino acids. V gave up 6 bases and J gave up 2 bases; unmatched junction bases: 4. Germline CDR1 and CDR2: MNHEY and SMNVEV (reference sequence). The CDR3 bases are TGTGCCAGCAGGCTGACAGGGGGCCCCTACGAGCAGTACGTC. It is translated as CASRLTGGPYEQYV.

The gene calls are TRBV4-3 and TRBJ2-2; TRBD1 matches 8 bases. V dropped 5 bases and J dropped 5; count of bases not matched to a gene: 10. Germline CDR1 is LGHNA and CDR2 is YSLEER. The CDR3 consists of 16 residues. The CDR3 reads CASSNWQGAGTGELFF. In DNA, the CDR3 is TGCGCCAGCAGCAATTGGCAGGGGGCGGGAACCGGGGAGCTGTTTTTT.

The chain has TRBV19 and TRBJ1-2, with 7 positions matching TRBD1. This CDR3 spans 18 amino acids. V was clipped by 5 bases and J by 0 bases; unmatched bases: 15. Germline values: CDR1 LNHDA, CDR2 SQIVND (reference sequence). CDR3 amino acids: CASSPPPGQHPANYGYTF. CDR3 coding DNA: TGTGCCAGTAGTCCCCCCCCGGGACAGCACCCCGCTAACTATGGCTACACCTTC.

The rearrangement joins TRBV2 to TRBJ1-6, with unresolved D. The CDR3 totals 14 residues. Germline assignment: CDR1 SNHLY and CDR2 FYNNEI. V lost 4 bases and J 5 bases, leaving 9 bases between the germline ends. The CDR3 is CASSAALHNSPLHF. The CDR3 DNA sequence: TGTGCCAGCAGTGCAGCACTCCATAATTCACCCCTCCACTTT.

The chain uses TRBV2 and TRBJ1-2; D not resolved. Between the trimmed V and J ends, which lost 4 bases and 1 base, there was a span of 13 bases. The CDR3 covers 15 residues. Germline V gives CDR1 SNHLY, CDR2 FYNNEI. CDR3 in DNA: TGTGCCAGCAGTGTCACAGCTCAAAGTAACTATGGCTACACCTTC. Its translation is CASSVTAQSNYGYTF.

The rearrangement uses TRBV29-1 and TRBJ2-1; 7 positions agree with TRBD2. The junction had 15 bases not matched to a gene; V was cut back by 6 bases and J by 7 bases. Per germline, CDR1 SQVTM and CDR2 ANQGSEA. The CDR3 length is 15 residues. In DNA form, the CDR3 reads TGCAGCGTCGTCGAGCTAGCGGAGTCAACGAATGAGCAGTTCTTC. The encoded protein is CSVVELAESTNEQFF.